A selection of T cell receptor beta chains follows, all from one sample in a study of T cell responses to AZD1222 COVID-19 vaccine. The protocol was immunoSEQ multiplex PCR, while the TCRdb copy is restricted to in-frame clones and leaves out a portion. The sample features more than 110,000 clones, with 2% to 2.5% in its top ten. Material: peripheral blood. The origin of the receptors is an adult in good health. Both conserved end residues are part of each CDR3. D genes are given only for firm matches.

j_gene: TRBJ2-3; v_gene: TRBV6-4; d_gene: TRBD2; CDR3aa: CASSQSGGAGTDTQYF; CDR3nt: TGTGCCAGCAGTCAGAGCGGGGGGGCCGGCACAGATACGCAGTATTTT
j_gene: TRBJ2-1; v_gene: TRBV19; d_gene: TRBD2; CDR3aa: CASRLTRDYAITNEQFF; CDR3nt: TGTGCCAGTAGATTAACCCGGGACTACGCTATTACAAATGAGCAGTTCTTC
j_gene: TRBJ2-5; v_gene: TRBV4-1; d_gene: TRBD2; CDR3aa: CASSQGTSGIQETQYF; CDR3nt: TGCGCCAGCAGCCAAGGGACTAGCGGGATCCAAGAGACCCAGTACTTC
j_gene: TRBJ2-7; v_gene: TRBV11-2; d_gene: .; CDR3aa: CASSLSGPHPYEQYF; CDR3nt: TGTGCCAGCAGCTTGTCAGGACCGCACCCCTACGAGCAGTACTTC
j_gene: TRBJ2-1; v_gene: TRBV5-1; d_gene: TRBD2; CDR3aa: CASSFTSGGFNEQFF; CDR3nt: TGCGCCAGCAGCTTCACTAGCGGGGGGTTCAATGAGCAGTTCTTC
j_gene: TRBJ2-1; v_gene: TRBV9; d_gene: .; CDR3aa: CASSAKPGLTYNEQFF; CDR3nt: TGTGCCAGCAGCGCAAAACCCGGCCTGACATACAATGAGCAGTTCTTC
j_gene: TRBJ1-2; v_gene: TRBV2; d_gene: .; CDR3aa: CASGAPGYGYTF; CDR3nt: TGTGCCAGCGGGGCCCCAGGGTATGGCTACACCTTC
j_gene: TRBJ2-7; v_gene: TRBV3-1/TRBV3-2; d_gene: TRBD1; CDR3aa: CASSQGDRRPYEQYF; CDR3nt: TGTGCCAGCAGCCAAGGGGACAGGCGACCCTACGAGCAGTACTTC
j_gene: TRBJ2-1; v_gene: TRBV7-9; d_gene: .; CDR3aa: CASTIQGLTVSYNEQFF; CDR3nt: TGTGCCAGCACCATTCAGGGCCTGACCGTTTCCTACAATGAGCAGTTCTTC
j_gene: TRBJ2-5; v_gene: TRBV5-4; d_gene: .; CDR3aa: CASSINLEETQYF; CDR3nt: TGTGCCAGCAGCATTAACCTCGAAGAGACCCAGTACTTC
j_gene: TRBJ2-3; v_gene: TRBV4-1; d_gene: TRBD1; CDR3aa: CASQGADTQYF; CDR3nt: TGCGCCTCCCAGGGGGCAGATACGCAGTATTTT
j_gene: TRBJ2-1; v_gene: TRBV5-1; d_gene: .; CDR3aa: CASSRGEVSYNEQFF; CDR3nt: TGCGCCAGCAGCCGAGGGGAGGTATCCTACAATGAGCAGTTCTTC
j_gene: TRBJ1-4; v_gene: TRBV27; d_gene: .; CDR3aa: CASSLSAGTVGEKLFF; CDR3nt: TGTGCCAGCAGTTTATCCGCGGGGACTGTGGGTGAAAAACTGTTTTTT
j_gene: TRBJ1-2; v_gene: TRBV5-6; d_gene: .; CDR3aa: CASSLEKLYGYTF; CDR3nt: TGTGCCAGCAGCCTGGAGAAGCTCTATGGCTACACCTTC
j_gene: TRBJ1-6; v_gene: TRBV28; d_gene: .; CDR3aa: CASSLVGGGYSPLHF; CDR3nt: TGTGCCAGCAGTTTGGTGGGGGGAGGTTATTCACCCCTCCACTTT
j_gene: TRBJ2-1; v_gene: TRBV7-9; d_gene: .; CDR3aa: CASAGGSSYNEQFF; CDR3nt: TGTGCCTCCGCCGGGGGAAGCTCCTACAATGAGCAGTTCTTC
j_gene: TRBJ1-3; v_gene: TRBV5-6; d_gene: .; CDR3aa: CASSLLHGGTGNTIYF; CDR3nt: TGTGCCAGCAGCTTACTCCACGGGGGAACTGGAAACACCATATATTTT
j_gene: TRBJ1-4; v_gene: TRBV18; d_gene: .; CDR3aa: CASSPATNEKLFF; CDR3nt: TGTGCCAGCTCGCCTGCAACTAATGAAAAACTGTTTTTT
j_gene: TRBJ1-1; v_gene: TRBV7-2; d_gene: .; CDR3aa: CASSPQADSDTEAFF; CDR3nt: TGTGCCAGCAGTCCACAAGCGGACAGCGACACTGAAGCTTTCTTT
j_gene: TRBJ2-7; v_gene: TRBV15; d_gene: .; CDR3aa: CATSSGTQDYEQYF; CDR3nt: TGTGCCACCAGCTCGGGGACGCAAGACTACGAGCAGTACTTC
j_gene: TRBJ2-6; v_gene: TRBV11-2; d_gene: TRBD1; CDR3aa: CASGDRGYSGANVLTF; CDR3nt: TGTGCCAGCGGCGACAGGGGGTACTCTGGGGCCAACGTCCTGACTTTC
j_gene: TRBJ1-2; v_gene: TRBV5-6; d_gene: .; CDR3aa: CASSLAGGGGYGYTF; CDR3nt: TGTGCCAGCAGCTTGGCGGGTGGAGGGGGCTATGGCTACACCTTC
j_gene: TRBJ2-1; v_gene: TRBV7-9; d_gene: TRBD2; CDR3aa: CASSLSSGYNEQFF; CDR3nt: TGTGCCAGCAGCTTGTCTAGCGGCTACAATGAGCAGTTCTTC
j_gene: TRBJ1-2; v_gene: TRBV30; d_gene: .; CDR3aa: CAWSVSWGYTF; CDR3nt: TGTGCCTGGAGTGTGTCATGGGGCTACACCTTC
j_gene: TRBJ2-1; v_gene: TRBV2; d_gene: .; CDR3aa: CASTFAAYNEQFF; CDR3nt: TGTGCCAGCACCTTCGCGGCTTACAATGAGCAGTTCTTC
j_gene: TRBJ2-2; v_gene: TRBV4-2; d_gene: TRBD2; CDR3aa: CASSLGTSLNTGELFF; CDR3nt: TGTGCCAGCAGCCTTGGGACTAGCTTAAACACCGGGGAGCTGTTTTTT
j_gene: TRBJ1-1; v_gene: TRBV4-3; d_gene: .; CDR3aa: CASSHGKGLDTEAFF; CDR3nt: TGCGCCAGCAGCCACGGAAAGGGGCTGGACACTGAAGCTTTCTTT
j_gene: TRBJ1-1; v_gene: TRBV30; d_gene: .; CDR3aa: CAWRTLSNTEAFF; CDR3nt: TGTGCCTGGAGGACCCTATCGAACACTGAAGCTTTCTTT
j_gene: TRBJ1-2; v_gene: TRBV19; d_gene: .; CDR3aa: CASSWGSGGYTF; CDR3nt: TGTGCCAGTAGTTGGGGCAGCGGTGGCTACACCTTC
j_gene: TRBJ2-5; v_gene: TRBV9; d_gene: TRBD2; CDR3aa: CASSSRVAGGPKTQYF; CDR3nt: TGTGCCAGCAGCTCAAGGGTAGCGGGGGGGCCAAAGACCCAGTACTTC
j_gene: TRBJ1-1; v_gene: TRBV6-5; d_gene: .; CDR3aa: CASSLQRNTEAFF; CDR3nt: TGTGCCAGCAGTTTGCAGCGCAACACTGAAGCTTTCTTT
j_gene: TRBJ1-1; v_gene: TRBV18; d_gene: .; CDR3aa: CASSPGGVRFTEAFF; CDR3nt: TGTGCCAGCTCTCCAGGCGGGGTCCGTTTTACTGAAGCTTTCTTT
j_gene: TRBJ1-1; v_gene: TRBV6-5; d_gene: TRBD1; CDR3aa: CASSQTGTGNTEAFF; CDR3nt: TGTGCCAGCAGTCAGACCGGGACAGGGAACACTGAAGCTTTCTTT
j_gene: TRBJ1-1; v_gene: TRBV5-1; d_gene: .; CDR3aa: CASSYGPTNTEAFF; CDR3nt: TGCGCCAGCAGCTATGGACCGACCAACACTGAAGCTTTCTTT
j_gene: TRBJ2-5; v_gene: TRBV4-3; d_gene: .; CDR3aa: CASSQDVDRTYHQETQYF; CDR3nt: TGCGCCAGCAGCCAAGATGTTGACAGAACCTACCACCAAGAGACCCAGTACTTC
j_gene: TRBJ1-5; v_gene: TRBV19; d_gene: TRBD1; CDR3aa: CASSIDGTAWGNQPQHF; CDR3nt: TGTGCCAGTAGTATCGACGGGACAGCCTGGGGCAATCAGCCCCAGCATTTT
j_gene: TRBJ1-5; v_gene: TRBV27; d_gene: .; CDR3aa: CASSFGGANQPQHF; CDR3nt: TGTGCCAGCAGTTTCGGGGGGGCCAATCAGCCCCAGCATTTT
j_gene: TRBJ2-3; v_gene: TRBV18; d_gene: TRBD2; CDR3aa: CASSPTSGGEGTQYF; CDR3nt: TGTGCCAGCTCCCCGACTAGCGGGGGGGAAGGTACGCAGTATTTT
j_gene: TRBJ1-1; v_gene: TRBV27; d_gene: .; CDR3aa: CASSPPGGTEAFF; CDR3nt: TGTGCCAGCAGTCCCCCTGGGGGCACTGAAGCTTTCTTT
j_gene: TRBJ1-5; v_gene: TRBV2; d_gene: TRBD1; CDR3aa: CASRGQGNSNQPQHF; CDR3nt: TGTGCCAGCAGGGGACAGGGGAATAGCAATCAGCCCCAGCATTTT
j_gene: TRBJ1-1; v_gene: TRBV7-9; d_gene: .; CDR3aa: CASSLDAGGGRTEAFF; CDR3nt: TGTGCCAGCAGCTTAGATGCTGGGGGGGGCCGCACTGAAGCTTTCTTT
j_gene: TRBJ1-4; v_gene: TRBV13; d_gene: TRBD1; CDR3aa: CASSPRDSGEKLFF; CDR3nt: TGTGCCAGCAGCCCACGGGACAGCGGGGAAAAACTGTTTTTT
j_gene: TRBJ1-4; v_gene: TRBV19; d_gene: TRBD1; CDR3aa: CASSIGQGRSEKLFF; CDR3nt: TGTGCCAGTAGTATCGGACAGGGGCGGAGTGAAAAACTGTTTTTT
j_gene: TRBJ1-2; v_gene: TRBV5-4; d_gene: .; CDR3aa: CASSLGPLANYGYTF; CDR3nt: TGTGCCAGCAGCCTGGGACCGCTAGCTAACTATGGCTACACCTTC
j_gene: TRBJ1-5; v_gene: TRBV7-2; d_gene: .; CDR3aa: CASSHYRLPILNQPQHF; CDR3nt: TGTGCCAGCAGCCACTACAGGCTCCCCATTCTCAATCAGCCCCAGCATTTT
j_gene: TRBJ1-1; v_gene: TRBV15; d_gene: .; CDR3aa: CATTMTGWNTEAFF; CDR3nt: TGTGCCACCACCATGACAGGCTGGAACACTGAAGCTTTCTTT
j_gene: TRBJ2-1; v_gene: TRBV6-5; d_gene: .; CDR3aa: CASSWGGGVYNEQFF; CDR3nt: TGTGCCAGCAGTTGGGGCGGGGGCGTCTACAATGAGCAGTTCTTC
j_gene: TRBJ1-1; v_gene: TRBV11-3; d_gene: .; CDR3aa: CASSRTGPDIAEAFF; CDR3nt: TGTGCCAGCAGCAGAACAGGTCCCGATATAGCTGAAGCTTTCTTT
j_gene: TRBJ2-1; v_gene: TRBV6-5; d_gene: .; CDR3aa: CASPHNEQFF; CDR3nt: TGTGCCAGTCCTCACAATGAGCAGTTCTTC
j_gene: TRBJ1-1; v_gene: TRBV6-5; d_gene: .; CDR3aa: CASRRASSTEAFF; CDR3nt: TGTGCCAGCAGAAGGGCAAGCAGCACTGAAGCTTTCTTT
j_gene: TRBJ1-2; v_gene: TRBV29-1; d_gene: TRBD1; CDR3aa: CSVSRQGDYGYTF; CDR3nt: TGCAGCGTATCGAGACAGGGTGACTATGGCTACACCTTC
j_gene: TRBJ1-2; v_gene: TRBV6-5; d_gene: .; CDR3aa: CASMGHVYGYTF; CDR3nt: TGTGCCAGCATGGGCCACGTTTATGGCTACACCTTC
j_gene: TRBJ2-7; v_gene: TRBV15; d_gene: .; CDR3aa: CATSRGVSSYEQYF; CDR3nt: TGTGCCACCAGCAGGGGGGTCAGCTCCTACGAGCAGTACTTC
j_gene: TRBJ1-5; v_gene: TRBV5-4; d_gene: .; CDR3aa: CASSFGADQPQHF; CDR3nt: TGTGCCAGCAGCTTCGGGGCAGATCAGCCCCAGCATTTT
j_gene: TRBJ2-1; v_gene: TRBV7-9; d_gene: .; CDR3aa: CASSLPFRTAYNEQFF; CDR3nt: TGTGCCAGCAGCTTACCTTTTCGGACAGCCTACAATGAGCAGTTCTTC
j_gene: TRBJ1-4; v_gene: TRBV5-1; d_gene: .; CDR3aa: CASTVGTHNEKLFF; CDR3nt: TGCGCCAGCACCGTCGGGACACACAATGAAAAACTGTTTTTT
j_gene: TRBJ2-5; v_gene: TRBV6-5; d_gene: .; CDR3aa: CASRPPGRPETQYF; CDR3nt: TGTGCCAGCAGGCCCCCGGGACGTCCTGAGACCCAGTACTTC